A selection of T cell receptor beta chains follows, all from one sample in a study of identical twins. TCRdb re-called the 5' RACE reads with MiXCR, one entry per CDR3 protein. The data show approximately 470,000 distinct CDR3 sequences, approximately 15% seen once. These data also formed part of another study, on yellow fever vaccine responses in identical twins.

Sequencing was carried out using CD4+ T cells sorted from blood. The origin of the receptors is a woman younger than 35 in good health. CDR3s include the opening cysteine and the closing phenylalanine or tryptophan. The order of the fields is D gene, clone size, V gene, J gene, CDR3 protein, CDR3 DNA. A D gene is named only where the DNA matches it firmly. Clone size appears in some rows only: once, few, many, or a class for an expanded clone.

-	-	TRBV6-1	TRBJ2-3	CASSRGRAADTQYF	TGTGCCAGCAGTAGGGGACGTGCGGCAGATACGCAGTATTTT
-	-	TRBV23-1	TRBJ2-6	CASRTGTCSSGANVLTF	TGCGCCAGCAGGACCGGGACGTGCAGCTCTGGGGCCAACGTCCTGACTTTC
TRBD2	few	TRBV5-1	TRBJ2-1	CASSLYSSGGASYNEQFF	TGCGCCAGCAGCTTGTACTCTAGCGGGGGGGCCTCCTACAATGAGCAGTTCTTC
-	-	TRBV21-1	TRBJ2-7	CASSKLERRTTYEQYF	TGTGCCAGCAGCAAATTAGAGAGGAGGACGACCTACGAGCAGTACTTC
-	few	TRBV7-9	TRBJ1-1	CASSPPASTEAFF	TGTGCCAGCAGCCCCCCTGCAAGCACTGAAGCTTTCTTT
TRBD2	few	TRBV5-1	TRBJ2-3	CASSLGVAGGPADTQYF	TGCGCCAGCAGCTTGGGGGTAGCGGGAGGGCCCGCAGATACGCAGTATTTT
-	-	TRBV5-1	TRBJ2-7	CASSLEGTGMYEQYF	TGCGCCAGCAGCTTGGAAGGAACAGGGATGTACGAGCAGTACTTC
TRBD1	-	TRBV30	TRBJ2-5	CAFNRDRGQETQYF	TGTGCCTTTAACCGGGACAGGGGACAAGAGACCCAGTACTTC
TRBD1	-	TRBV20-1	TRBJ1-2	CSASGGTVYGYTF	TGCAGTGCTAGTGGTGGGACAGTCTATGGCTACACCTTC
TRBD2	few	TRBV11-2	TRBJ2-1	CASSGAGGFNEQFF	TGTGCCAGCAGCGGAGCGGGAGGCTTCAATGAGCAGTTCTTC
-	few	TRBV5-1	TRBJ1-2	CASRTDRAHYGYTF	TGCGCCAGCAGGACCGACAGAGCCCACTATGGCTACACCTTC
TRBD1	-	TRBV5-1	TRBJ2-5	CASSLLPGQGKETQYF	TGCGCCAGCAGCTTGCTTCCGGGACAGGGGAAAGAGACCCAGTACTTC
TRBD1	few	TRBV7-3	TRBJ2-1	CASSSPGTAYNEQFF	TGTGCCAGCAGCTCCCCCGGGACAGCTTACAATGAGCAGTTCTTC
-	-	TRBV29-1	TRBJ2-1	CSAAGRRDYNEQFF	TGCAGCGCTGCAGGCAGAAGAGACTACAATGAGCAGTTCTTC
-	-	TRBV9	TRBJ1-4	CASSSRTELFF	TGTGCCAGCAGCTCCCGGACAGAACTGTTTTTT
TRBD2	few	TRBV6-1	TRBJ2-3	CASSAGLALGTDTQYF	TGTGCCAGCAGTGCGGGACTAGCGCTTGGCACAGATACGCAGTATTTT
-	few	TRBV6-6	TRBJ2-5	CASGLKETQYF	TGTGCCAGCGGGTTAAAAGAGACCCAGTACTTC
TRBD1	few	TRBV6-5	TRBJ1-2	CASSYPGQGNYGYTF	TGTGCCAGCAGTTACCCGGGACAGGGGAACTATGGCTACACCTTC
-	-	TRBV6-2/TRBV6-3	TRBJ2-5	CASSYTQETQYF	TGTGCCAGCAGTTATACACAAGAGACCCAGTACTTC
-	few	TRBV7-6	TRBJ2-1	CASRRLPETSASRYNEQFF	TGTGCCAGCAGGCGACTCCCCGAAACTTCAGCTAGCCGGTACAATGAGCAGTTCTTC
TRBD2	-	TRBV10-3	TRBJ2-2	CAISGVAGNTGELFF	TGTGCCATCAGTGGAGTAGCGGGGAACACCGGGGAGCTGTTTTTT
TRBD2	-	TRBV9	TRBJ2-1	CASSVGGGLGWQFF	TGTGCCAGCAGCGTAGGGGGGGGGTTAGGCTGGCAGTTCTTC
-	many	TRBV27	TRBJ2-1	CASSFDREQFF	TGTGCCAGCAGTTTCGACAGGGAGCAGTTCTTC
TRBD2	-	TRBV28	TRBJ2-4	CASSPSGAAKNIQYF	TGTGCCAGCAGTCCTAGCGGGGCAGCCAAAAACATTCAGTACTTC
-	-	TRBV4-2	TRBJ1-2	CASSQDNPGPGGYTF	TGTGCCAGCAGCCAAGATAACCCAGGGCCGGGGGGCTACACCTTC